These 30 T cell receptor beta chains were all obtained from the same sample, sequenced in a study of T cells in Graves' hyperthyroidism and ophthalmopathy. RNA transcripts were the template for amplifying TCR beta CDR3 regions. A first-round RT-PCR of the TCR CDR3 used the HTBI primer set. TCRdb re-called the multiplex PCR reads with MiXCR, one entry per CDR3 protein. The sample records over 500,000 distinct CDR3 sequences, more than 15% being singletons. The sequenced material came from blood. The receptors derive from a woman aged 25 to 39 with Graves' ophthalmopathy.

This clonotype was seen many times. V is TRBV7-9 and J is TRBJ2-2, with 12 bases aligning to TRBD2. Germline CDR1 is SEHNR and CDR2 is FQNEAQ (reference sequence). The trim removed 5 bases at V and 0 bases at J, leaving 13 bases unmatched. This CDR3 has 20 amino acids. DNA for the CDR3: TGTGCCAGCAGCCGACGAGAGGGGGGGACTAGCGGGCCGAACACCGGGGAGCTGTTTTTT. It is translated as CASSRREGGTSGPNTGELFF.

This clonotype was counted ten times or more. The chain has TRBV28 and TRBJ2-7; D is possibly TRBD1 or TRBD2 (5 bases each). Trimming removed 7 bases at V and 0 bases at J, with 16 bases between. CDR3 length: 15 residues. Germline V lookup: CDR1 MDHEN, CDR2 SYDVKM. This chain's CDR3 is CASIHPRGLSYEQYF. In DNA, the CDR3 is TGTGCCAGCATCCATCCGAGGGGTCTCTCCTACGAGCAGTACTTC.

There are a few counts of this clonotype. The junction does not match germline at one end; this may be a read error. The V and J genes are TRBV20-1 and TRBJ2-5; 9 bases match TRBD2. The germline V gene encodes CDR1 DFQATT and CDR2 SNEGSKA (reference sequence). The CDR3 sequence is 15 residues long. The CDR3 protein is CSAVLAGNYQETQYF. CDR3 DNA sequence: TGCAGTGCTGTCCTAGCGGGAAACTACCAGGAGACCCAGTACTTC.

This chain joins TRBV20-1 and TRBJ1-5; D gene ambiguous. The CDR3 is 12 amino acids. The V end lost 4 bases, the J end lost 0 bases, and 4 bases lay between the germline ends. Germline V gene lookup returns CDR1 DFQATT and CDR2 SNEGSKA (reference sequence). The CDR3 reads CSAMNSNQPQHF. Here the CDR3 DNA reads TGCAGTGCTATGAATAGCAATCAGCCCCAGCATTTT.

V and J are TRBV10-3 and TRBJ2-2; perhaps TRBD1 as D (6 bases). The V and J ends lost 5 bases and 5 bases respectively, with 6 bases between them. This CDR3 region has 12 residues. CDR1 and CDR2 from the germline V gene are ENHRY and SYGVKD. This CDR3 is CAISQGTGELFF. The CDR3 DNA reads as TGTGCCATCAGTCAGGGGACCGGGGAGCTGTTTTTT.

This clonotype has at least ten counts. CDR3 amino acids: CASSQGLAGGPYEQYF. The CDR3 DNA is TGTGCCAGCAGCCAAGGGCTAGCGGGAGGCCCCTACGAGCAGTACTTC. V is TRBV3-1 and J is TRBJ2-7; 11 bases agree with TRBD2. From germline, CDR1 is LGHDT and CDR2 YNNKEL (reference sequence). V dropped 1 base and J dropped 2; count of bases not matched to a gene: 4. The CDR3 runs to 16 residues.

This clonotype was found many times. DNA for the CDR3: TGTGCCAGCAGCTTAGGCCCTAGCGGGGGGTGGAGCCCAGATACGCAGTATTTT. Its translation: CASSLGPSGGWSPDTQYF. This chain uses TRBV7-3 with TRBJ2-3; 11 bases are a match to TRBD2. This CDR3 comprises 18 residues. Germline V gives CDR1 SGHTA, CDR2 FQGTGA. V was clipped by 2 bases and J by 4 bases; unmatched bases: 11.

V gene TRBV19 combines with J gene TRBJ2-2, with D possibly being TRBD1 or TRBD2 (5 bases each). Germline V gene lookup returns CDR1 LNHDA and CDR2 SQIVND (reference sequence). V lost 5 bases, J lost 6 bases, and 16 bases lay in between. The CDR3 consists of 15 residues. CDR3 coding DNA: TGTGCCAGTAGTTCCCGGGGCAGGGTTGCCGGGGAGCTGTTTTTT. Residues: CASSSRGRVAGELFF.

The rearrangement uses TRBV28 and TRBJ2-4; no reliable D call. Germline loops: CDR1 MDHEN, CDR2 SYDVKM. V was clipped by 3 bases and J by 6 bases, with 12 bases between them. This CDR3 has 14 residues. In DNA form, the CDR3 reads TGTGCCAGCAGTTTTACAAGAGGACCAAACATTCAGTACTTC. Translation gives CASSFTRGPNIQYF.

This clonotype was seen ten or more times. The genes are TRBV28 and TRBJ2-7; 10 positions match TRBD1. V dropped 5 bases and J dropped 2; count of bases not matched to a gene: 12. This CDR3 is built from 17 residues. Germline V lookup: CDR1 MDHEN, CDR2 SYDVKM. The CDR3 loop reads CASSQIQTGTGAYEQYF. CDR3 nucleotide sequence: TGTGCCAGCAGTCAAATTCAGACCGGGACAGGGGCCTACGAGCAGTACTTC.

Regarding this clonotype: The junction differs from germline at one of its ends, possibly a read error. The gene calls are TRBV28 and TRBJ1-5, with 7 bases fitting TRBD1. The CDR3 has 13 residues. Germline loops: CDR1 MDHEN, CDR2 SYDVKM. The CDR3 protein is CASSRDSNRPQHF. The DNA for the CDR3 is TGTGCCAGCAGTCGGGACAGCAATCGGCCCCAGCATTTT.

The chain recombines TRBV9 with TRBJ2-1; 7 bases line up with TRBD2. The DNA end is more similar to TRBJ2-7, so the J call may be wrong. Germline V gene lookup returns CDR1 SGDLS and CDR2 YYNGEE. This CDR3 contains 15 residues. Here the CDR3 reads CASSVGGGRLNEQYF. CDR3 nucleotide sequence: TGTGCCAGCAGCGTAGGTGGCGGGAGACTCAATGAGCAGTACTTC.

The V and J genes are TRBV20-1 and TRBJ2-1; 7 positions match TRBD2. There are 14 residues in the CDR3. The germline V gene encodes CDR1 DFQATT and CDR2 SNEGSKA (reference sequence). V was pared by 0 bases and J by 7 bases, with 6 bases of the junction left unmatched. CDR3 nucleotide sequence: TGCAGTGCTAGAGAGGCTAGCGGAAAGAATGAGCAGTTCTTC. Translation: CSAREASGKNEQFF.

In this sample, this clonotype turned up many times. The gene calls are TRBV20-1 and TRBJ2-7; no reliable D call. Germline loops: CDR1 DFQATT, CDR2 SNEGSKA (reference sequence). V lost 4 bases to trimming and J lost 3 bases, with 4 bases between them. This CDR3 has 10 residues. The CDR3 DNA is TGCAGTGCTAAGGGCTACGAGCAGTACTTC. Translated, it gives CSAKGYEQYF.

The chain recombines TRBV6-2 or TRBV6-3 with TRBJ1-1, with 10 bases aligning to TRBD1. CDR3 length equals 20 residues. CDR1 and CDR2 from the germline V gene are MNHEY and SVGEGT. V trimming: 2 bases; J trimming: 4 bases; junction bases outside the gene matches: 19. The DNA of the CDR3 is TGTGCCAGCAGTTACGATGCTTGGGACAGGGGAAACCCCGGAGGCACTGAAGCTTTCTTT. The encoded protein is CASSYDAWDRGNPGGTEAFF.

Here the CDR3 reads CASIRLGHPYNEQFF. CDR3 DNA: TGTGCCAGCATCCGCCTAGGACACCCTTACAATGAGCAGTTCTTC. The rearrangement uses TRBV11-2 and TRBJ2-1; D is possibly TRBD1 (5 bases). CDR1 is SGHAT, CDR2 FQNNGV, per germline. The CDR3 is 15 residues long. V lost 7 bases and J lost 4, with 17 bases in between.

This clonotype was counted ten times or more. The chain couples TRBV11-2 to TRBJ2-7, with 13 bases fitting TRBD2. This CDR3 has 15 residues. V was clipped by 4 bases and J by 3 bases; unmatched bases: 3. Per germline, CDR1 SGHAT and CDR2 FQNNGV. This chain's CDR3 is CASSSLAGGRYEQYF. CDR3 DNA sequence: TGTGCCAGCAGCTCACTAGCGGGAGGGCGCTACGAGCAGTACTTC.

This clonotype came up many times. This sequence joins TRBV28 and TRBJ1-1; D is uncertain. CDR1 is MDHEN and CDR2 is SYDVKM in the germline V gene. V was cut by 2 bases and J by 1 base, with 5 bases left in between. This CDR3 contains 13 residues. In nucleotides, the CDR3 is TGTGCCAGCAGTTTACCAGGGAACACTGAAGCTTTCTTT. Translated: CASSLPGNTEAFF.

The gene calls are TRBV19 and TRBJ2-1; 10 bases match TRBD2. CDR3 length: 15 residues. Per germline, CDR1 LNHDA and CDR2 SQIVND (reference sequence). V lost 5 bases, J lost 9 bases, and 10 bases stayed unmatched. The CDR3 region has the DNA TGTGCCAGTAGTGCCAGTATAGCGGGAGGAGCTGAGCAGTTCTTC. This sequence encodes CASSASIAGGAEQFF.

This clonotype was counted between two and nine times. The chain is built from TRBV19 and TRBJ2-7; no firm D call. Germline V CDR1 and CDR2: LNHDA, SQIVND (reference sequence). V was clipped by 3 bases and J by 2 bases, with 11 bases between them. The CDR3 totals 14 residues. DNA of the CDR3: TGTGCCAGTAGTATCCAGAATCGGGCCTACGAGCAGTACTTC. It encodes CASSIQNRAYEQYF. The full variable domain, completed using reference TRBV19 and TRBJ2-7, is DGGITQSPKYLFRKEGQNVTLSCEQNLNHDAMYWYRQDPGQGLRLIYYSQIVNDFQKGDIAEGYSVSREKKESFPLTVTSAQKNPTAFYLCASSIQNRAYEQYFGPGTRLTVT.

This clonotype was observed many times. The V gene is TRBV4-3, the J gene TRBJ1-3; D is undetermined. V dropped 1 base and J dropped 0 bases, with 7 bases sitting between them. Germline CDR1 LGHNA, CDR2 YSLEER. The CDR3 consists of 15 residues. CDR3 bases: TGCGCCAGCAGCCAAGGTTTAAGCTCTGGAAACACCATATATTTT. Amino acid sequence: CASSQGLSSGNTIYF.

This clonotype was observed at least ten times. V is TRBV20-1 and J is TRBJ2-1; TRBD2 is a possible D gene (6 bases). Trimming pared 0 bases from V and 2 bases from J, leaving 20 bases between. The germline CDR1 and CDR2 sequences are DFQATT and SNEGSKA (reference sequence). The CDR3 loop spans 18 amino acids. The CDR3 region has the DNA TGCAGTGCTAGAGACTCTCAGCAGCTAGCGCCCCCCTACAATGAGCAGTTCTTC. Residues: CSARDSQQLAPPYNEQFF.

V and J are TRBV28 and TRBJ2-6; 12 bases align to TRBD1. With V trimmed by 7 bases and J by 0 bases, 10 bases remained unmatched. Germline values: CDR1 MDHEN, CDR2 SYDVKM. The CDR3 length is 19 residues. The CDR3 loop reads CASIRDRGRRGSGANVLTF. Written as DNA, the CDR3 is TGTGCCAGCATCCGGGACAGGGGGCGACGAGGCTCTGGGGCCAACGTCCTGACTTTC.

V gene TRBV6-5 combines with J gene TRBJ2-1; TRBD2 agrees at 8 bases. V lost 2 bases and J lost 10; bases outside the gene matches: 13. CDR1 MNHEY and CDR2 SVGAGI come from the germline V gene. The CDR3 contains 16 residues. In DNA, the CDR3 is TGTGCCAGCAGTTACCCGGTGGCGGGAGGTACATGGGAGCAGTTCTTC. It codes for CASSYPVAGGTWEQFF.

This clonotype showed up many times. V usage is TRBV7-2 and J usage is TRBJ2-3, with D possibly TRBD2 on 5 matching bases. Per the germline V gene, CDR1 is SGHTA and CDR2 is FQGNSA. The CDR3 spans 15 residues. V was cut by 2 bases and J by 7 bases, with 16 bases left in between. CDR3: CASSLRRVLENTQYF. The CDR3 DNA is TGTGCCAGCAGCTTAAGGCGGGTCCTCGAAAATACGCAGTATTTT. The whole variable domain, remainder taken from reference TRBV7-2 and TRBJ2-3, is GAGVSQSPSNKVTEKGKDVELRCDPISGHTALYWYRQSLGQGLEFLIYFQGNSAPDKSGLPSDRFSAERTGGSVSTLTIQRTQQEDSAVYLCASSLRRVLENTQYFGPGTRLTVL.

CDR3 sequence reads: CSARVGNTIYF. In nucleotides, the CDR3 is TGCAGTGCTAGAGTAGGGAACACCATATATTTT. The rearrangement links TRBV20-1 to TRBJ1-3, with D uncertain. Per germline, CDR1 DFQATT and CDR2 SNEGSKA (reference sequence). Trimming left V 1 base short and J 7 bases short, with 5 bases between. CDR3 length: 11 residues.

This clonotype was observed a handful of times. This chain connects TRBV6-2 or TRBV6-3 to TRBJ2-1; the D is unclear. The V end was cut by 7 bases, the J end by 8 bases, with 21 bases between. Germline V gives CDR1 MNHEY, CDR2 SVGEGT. The CDR3 extends over 15 amino acids. In nucleotides, the CDR3 is TGTGCCAGCAATCCGCGGCCACAAAAAGGGCATGAGCAGTTCTTC. Translation: CASNPRPQKGHEQFF.

Many counts were recorded for this clonotype. J is TRBJ2-1 and V is TRBV7-9, with 8 bases matching TRBD2. The CDR3 contains 15 residues. Germline V gives CDR1 SEHNR, CDR2 FQNEAQ (reference sequence). The junction had 15 bases not matched to a gene; V was cut back by 5 bases and J by 12 bases. The CDR3 loop is CASSPRLTGTRPQFF. CDR3 bases: TGTGCCAGCAGCCCCAGACTGACCGGGACTAGGCCGCAGTTCTTC.

This clonotype showed up many times. CDR3 nucleotides: TGCAGTGCTAGAGGCAATTCGACCTACGAGCAGTACTTC. Translating it yields CSARGNSTYEQYF. V gene TRBV20-1 combines with J gene TRBJ2-7; D is unclear. Germline CDR1 DFQATT, CDR2 SNEGSKA (reference sequence). Trimming stripped 1 base from V and 2 bases from J, with 9 bases between. The CDR3 length is 13 residues.

The chain is built from TRBV5-6 and TRBJ2-4; 7 bases fit TRBD2. Unmatched junction bases numbered 7, after V lost 1 base and J lost 6 bases. The CDR3 sequence is 15 residues long. The germline V gene encodes CDR1 SGHDT and CDR2 YYEEEE. Written as DNA, the CDR3 is TGTGCCAGCAGCTTGAGGACGGGGGGAGGAAACATTCAGTACTTC. Protein sequence: CASSLRTGGGNIQYF.